This T cell receptor beta chain was sequenced during a study of blood T cell repertoires in COVID-19 (dated by TCRdb to the early 2020s). At the level of the whole study: Collaborator samples came from the United States, Italy and Spain and covered acute and convalescent phases of COVID-19. The dataset comprised deeply sampled blood TCRbeta repertoires from subjects exposed to, actively infected with, or recovered from COVID-19. The samples were drawn from the first 160 participants of the ongoing ImmuneRACE study and from 1,254 subjects provided by 6 global collaborators. The material from the prospective study consisted of cDNA or gDNA derived from T cells, B-cell-depleted T cells, or PBMCs. The repertoires were released in a freely available public database meant as a resource for research on the immune response to SARS-CoV-2. The sample metadata nearly always contained a de-identified subject ID, COVID-19 status, age in years and sex. Where HLA class I and class II types were available, the types were taken from metadata supplied by the sample provider, not from assay-based typing. Summary of the overall study and its limitations: How much clinical and demographic metadata was included differed by source and by participant, and the metadata was provided uncurated.

The germline V gene specifies MDHEN as CDR1 and SYDVKM as CDR2. The CDR3 holds 17 amino acids from the cysteine to the phenylalanine. Just CDR3 DNA is preserved here, 51 bases in frame from base 1. For this chain, trimming is 3 bases at the V end and 5 bases at the J end, and the number of junction bases without a gene match is 7. TCRbeta CDR3 regions were amplified from genomic DNA by means of the immunoSEQ Assay, a bias-controlled multiplex PCR. As for the authors' bioinformatics: The number of nucleated cells in each sample was estimated from the amplification of reference gene primers within the assay. Sequence reads were collapsed and filtered to measure the absolute abundance of every unique TCRbeta CDR3 rearrangement. For each sample, productive Simpson clonality was calculated by taking the square root of Simpson's diversity index across productive rearrangements. The table comes from immuneACCESS by way of TCRdb, which keeps in-frame sequences with V and J called. Part of the clones is missing from these tables; in studies checked, under half for an unresolved V gene and the rest for unknown reasons. The DNA was the basis for D and trimming; V, J and clone size are from that table. The sample records over 200,000 clones, approximately 89% of which are singletons. The ten largest clonotypes hold approximately 3.5% of the sample.

In the prospective study, participants were 18 to 89 years old, resided in about two dozen geographic areas of the United States, and were enrolled through a virtual design. In the prospective study, participants were assigned to cohorts based on the clinical history participants reported in a screening survey and a study questionnaire. Exposed participants had been in contact, within 2 weeks of entering the study, with a person who had a PCR-confirmed or clinician-diagnosed case of COVID-19. Mobile phlebotomists in the prospective study collected whole blood, serum and a nasopharyngeal or oropharyngeal swab from every participant. Additional blood draws and questionnaires over an approximately 2-month period could optionally be provided by prospective study participants. Before DNA extraction, blood samples from the prospective study were shipped at room temperature or frozen. In the case of this clone: What this receptor recognizes is not known. No base qualities exist here, and no much larger clone lies one base off it.

Sequencing input: PBMCs or T cells enriched from blood (not recorded which). The rearrangement joined TRBV28 to TRBJ2-5, with 15 bases matching TRBD2. The clonotype was recovered from a woman aged 25 to 39 who had been exposed to COVID-19. The CDR3 sequence is CASSFGTSGRLWETQYF. The nucleotide sequence is TGTGCCAGCAGTTTTGGGACTAGCGGGAGGCTGTGGGAGACCCAGTACTTC.